Listed below are T cell receptor beta chains from one sample, sequenced in a study of control samples from healthy donors and cancer patients. The data were produced by immunoSEQ multiplex PCR, yet TCRdb's version contains in-frame clones alone and is incomplete. Among some 150,000 clones listed, around 96% were seen once. Source material: blood. The receptors were gathered from a man aged 40-49 years in good health. Both conserved end residues are part of each CDR3. The order of the fields is clone size, D gene, J gene, V gene, CDR3 DNA, CDR3 protein. D genes are given only for firm matches. Clone size is shown for a subset of rows, as once, few, many or a class of expanded clone.

clone_size: once; d_call: NA; j_call: TRBJ2-2; v_call: TRBV7-2; cdr3_nt: TGTGCCAGCAGCTTAGGGGATCCCGGGGAGCTGTTTTTT; cdr3_aa: CASSLGDPGELFF
clone_size: NA; d_call: NA; j_call: TRBJ1-3; v_call: TRBV6-2/TRBV6-3; cdr3_nt: TGTGCCAGCAGTTACCCCCCCGGAGGGGGAAACACCATATATTTT; cdr3_aa: CASSYPPGGGNTIYF
clone_size: NA; d_call: TRBD1; j_call: TRBJ2-7; v_call: TRBV7-9; cdr3_nt: TGTGCCAGCAGCGGTTCCGGGACAGTCTCTTCCAGCGGCTACGAGCAGTACTTC; cdr3_aa: CASSGSGTVSSSGYEQYF
clone_size: NA; d_call: NA; j_call: TRBJ1-6; v_call: TRBV6-5; cdr3_nt: TGTGCCAGCAGGTCAACTGGGTTCAATTCACCCCTCCACTTT; cdr3_aa: CASRSTGFNSPLHF
clone_size: NA; d_call: NA; j_call: TRBJ2-7; v_call: TRBV5-5; cdr3_nt: TGTGCCAGCAGCTTGGCCTGGACAGAAGAGGCCGAGCAGTACTTC; cdr3_aa: CASSLAWTEEAEQYF
clone_size: once; d_call: NA; j_call: TRBJ1-1; v_call: TRBV14; cdr3_nt: TGTGCCAGCAGCCAAGATTTGGAGGGCAGGGGAGCCACTGAAGCTTTCTTT; cdr3_aa: CASSQDLEGRGATEAFF
clone_size: NA; d_call: NA; j_call: TRBJ1-5; v_call: TRBV18; cdr3_nt: TGTGCCAGCTCACCTGGACAGAGAAATCAGCCCCAGCATTTT; cdr3_aa: CASSPGQRNQPQHF
clone_size: NA; d_call: NA; j_call: TRBJ1-1; v_call: TRBV6-5; cdr3_nt: TGTGCCAGCAGTTACTCAACCGGGTGGGTCACTGAAGCTTTCTTT; cdr3_aa: CASSYSTGWVTEAFF
clone_size: NA; d_call: TRBD1; j_call: TRBJ1-2; v_call: TRBV27; cdr3_nt: TGTGCCAGCAGTCGGTCCGGGACAGGGTACTATGGCTACACCTTC; cdr3_aa: CASSRSGTGYYGYTF
clone_size: once; d_call: NA; j_call: TRBJ2-1; v_call: TRBV20-1; cdr3_nt: TGCAGTGCTAGTAACATGTACTCCTACAATGAGCAGTTCTTC; cdr3_aa: CSASNMYSYNEQFF
clone_size: NA; d_call: TRBD1; j_call: TRBJ1-5; v_call: TRBV2; cdr3_nt: TGTGTCAGCAGTGTGCGACAGGGGACCAATCAGCCCCAGCATTTT; cdr3_aa: CVSSVRQGTNQPQHF
clone_size: NA; d_call: NA; j_call: TRBJ1-2; v_call: TRBV11-2; cdr3_nt: TGTGCCAGCAGCCCCCAGACAGCTAACTATGGCTACACCTTC; cdr3_aa: CASSPQTANYGYTF
clone_size: NA; d_call: NA; j_call: TRBJ1-4; v_call: TRBV9; cdr3_nt: TGTGCCAGCAGCCCCCGGGGAGGGATGGATGAAAAACTGTTTTTT; cdr3_aa: CASSPRGGMDEKLFF
clone_size: NA; d_call: NA; j_call: TRBJ1-1; v_call: TRBV4-1; cdr3_nt: TGCGCCAGCAGCCAAGGTTTTCCCAGGCCGAACACTGAAGCTTTCTTT; cdr3_aa: CASSQGFPRPNTEAFF
clone_size: NA; d_call: NA; j_call: TRBJ2-7; v_call: TRBV15; cdr3_nt: TGTGCCACCAGCAGATCGCGGAGCGCCGACTACGAGCAGTACTTC; cdr3_aa: CATSRSRSADYEQYF
clone_size: once; d_call: NA; j_call: TRBJ2-1; v_call: TRBV12-3/TRBV12-4; cdr3_nt: TGTGCCAGCAGTTTAGGCAGGAATGAGCAGTTCTTC; cdr3_aa: CASSLGRNEQFF
clone_size: NA; d_call: NA; j_call: TRBJ1-3; v_call: TRBV5-6; cdr3_nt: TGTGCCAGCAGCTTGGGTAGCGGGCGGCTTCCTGGAAACACCATATATTTT; cdr3_aa: CASSLGSGRLPGNTIYF
clone_size: NA; d_call: NA; j_call: TRBJ2-7; v_call: TRBV6-5; cdr3_nt: TGTGCCAGCACGGTCTTCGGGCCCTACGAGCAGTACTTC; cdr3_aa: CASTVFGPYEQYF
clone_size: NA; d_call: NA; j_call: TRBJ1-2; v_call: TRBV4-1; cdr3_nt: TGCGCCAGCAGCCAAGATAACAGGGAACCAAACTATGGCTACACCTTC; cdr3_aa: CASSQDNREPNYGYTF
clone_size: NA; d_call: NA; j_call: TRBJ2-4; v_call: TRBV19; cdr3_nt: TGTGCCAGTAGTGTGCCGATGGGTGCCAAAAACATTCAGTACTTC; cdr3_aa: CASSVPMGAKNIQYF
clone_size: once; d_call: NA; j_call: TRBJ1-4; v_call: TRBV6-5; cdr3_nt: TGTGCCAGCATGGGGACGTCGGGTGTAGAAAAACTGTTTTTT; cdr3_aa: CASMGTSGVEKLFF
clone_size: once; d_call: TRBD1; j_call: TRBJ2-7; v_call: TRBV5-1; cdr3_nt: TGCGCCAGCTCAAGACAGGGGGCCTACGAGCAGTACTTC; cdr3_aa: CASSRQGAYEQYF
clone_size: NA; d_call: NA; j_call: TRBJ2-7; v_call: TRBV4-1; cdr3_nt: TGCGCCAGCAGCCAAGATTACAGGGACCTTGCCTACGAGCAGTACTTC; cdr3_aa: CASSQDYRDLAYEQYF
clone_size: NA; d_call: NA; j_call: TRBJ1-1; v_call: TRBV5-6; cdr3_nt: TGTGCCAGCAGCTTGGCCCGGGGGCTGAGCACTGAAGCTTTCTTT; cdr3_aa: CASSLARGLSTEAFF
clone_size: NA; d_call: TRBD1; j_call: TRBJ1-5; v_call: TRBV2; cdr3_nt: TGTGCCAGCAACCCGACAGGGGTAGGCAATCAGCCCCAGCATTTT; cdr3_aa: CASNPTGVGNQPQHF
clone_size: NA; d_call: NA; j_call: TRBJ1-6; v_call: TRBV5-1; cdr3_nt: TGCGCCAGCAGCCCGGGACGGCTTAATTCACCCCTCCACTTT; cdr3_aa: CASSPGRLNSPLHF
clone_size: NA; d_call: TRBD1; j_call: TRBJ1-4; v_call: TRBV9; cdr3_nt: TGTGCCAGCAGCGCGAGACAGGGGTTGGGTGAAAAACTGTTTTTT; cdr3_aa: CASSARQGLGEKLFF
clone_size: NA; d_call: TRBD1; j_call: TRBJ1-6; v_call: TRBV5-5; cdr3_nt: TGTGCCAGCAGCTTGGACAGGGGGCTTGGTTCACCCCTCCACTTT; cdr3_aa: CASSLDRGLGSPLHF
clone_size: NA; d_call: NA; j_call: TRBJ1-5; v_call: TRBV28; cdr3_nt: TGTGCCAGCCGCAGGCCATCTGTTCGGCCCCAGCATTTT; cdr3_aa: CASRRPSVRPQHF
clone_size: NA; d_call: NA; j_call: TRBJ2-7; v_call: TRBV5-1; cdr3_nt: TGCGCCAGCAGCCCGGGGAGTTACGAGCAGTACTTC; cdr3_aa: CASSPGSYEQYF
clone_size: NA; d_call: NA; j_call: TRBJ1-1; v_call: TRBV10-3; cdr3_nt: TGTGCCATCAGTGACTCGGACTACACTGAAGCTTTCTTT; cdr3_aa: CAISDSDYTEAFF
clone_size: NA; d_call: NA; j_call: TRBJ1-2; v_call: TRBV6-2/TRBV6-3; cdr3_nt: TGTGCCAGCAGTTACGGGGCAGGGGCCAGCGTAGGCTACACCTTC; cdr3_aa: CASSYGAGASVGYTF
clone_size: NA; d_call: TRBD2; j_call: TRBJ2-1; v_call: TRBV5-5; cdr3_nt: TGTGCCAGCAGCGCAGCGGGGGGACATTACAATGAGCAGTTCTTC; cdr3_aa: CASSAAGGHYNEQFF
clone_size: NA; d_call: NA; j_call: TRBJ1-2; v_call: TRBV28; cdr3_nt: TGTGCCAGCAGTTTCCTCCGACGGGACTATGGCTACACCTTC; cdr3_aa: CASSFLRRDYGYTF
clone_size: NA; d_call: NA; j_call: TRBJ1-2; v_call: TRBV28; cdr3_nt: TGTGCCAGCACCAATCTAGAGCGTAGCAGCTACACCTTC; cdr3_aa: CASTNLERSSYTF
clone_size: NA; d_call: TRBD1; j_call: TRBJ1-2; v_call: TRBV5-1; cdr3_nt: TGCGCCAGCAGCATACAGGGGAAGACCAACTATGGCTACACCTTC; cdr3_aa: CASSIQGKTNYGYTF
clone_size: NA; d_call: TRBD2; j_call: TRBJ2-3; v_call: TRBV15; cdr3_nt: TGTGCCACCACCGACGGGACTAGCTCACCAGATACGCAGTATTTT; cdr3_aa: CATTDGTSSPDTQYF
clone_size: NA; d_call: NA; j_call: TRBJ1-2; v_call: TRBV7-2; cdr3_nt: TGTGCCAGCAGCTTAGCCGGGGGGAACTATGGCTACACCTTC; cdr3_aa: CASSLAGGNYGYTF
clone_size: NA; d_call: NA; j_call: TRBJ1-5; v_call: TRBV6-1; cdr3_nt: TGTGCCAGCAGTGAAAGGCAGGAGGGTCAGCCCCAGCATTTT; cdr3_aa: CASSERQEGQPQHF
clone_size: NA; d_call: NA; j_call: TRBJ1-3; v_call: TRBV20-1; cdr3_nt: TGCAGTGCTAGTCTCCTCGGAAACACCATATATTTT; cdr3_aa: CSASLLGNTIYF
clone_size: NA; d_call: TRBD1; j_call: TRBJ2-3; v_call: TRBV18; cdr3_nt: TGTGCCAGCTCACCAGACAGGGCCACAGATACGCAGTATTTT; cdr3_aa: CASSPDRATDTQYF
clone_size: once; d_call: NA; j_call: TRBJ1-1; v_call: TRBV6-1; cdr3_nt: TGTGCCAGCAGTGAAAGGTGGCGGAAAGCTTTCTTT; cdr3_aa: CASSERWRKAFF
clone_size: NA; d_call: NA; j_call: TRBJ2-2; v_call: TRBV7-9; cdr3_nt: TGTGCCAGCAGCTTCGTCACCGGGGAGCTGTTTTTT; cdr3_aa: CASSFVTGELFF